This entry concerns a single T cell receptor beta chain. An end of the junction differs from the germline gene, which may be a read error. Genomic DNA, serving as template, underwent TCR beta VDJ and CDR3 profiling. TCRdb analysed the reads with MiXCR anew, one entry per CDR3 protein. The table has some 200,000 distinct CDR3 sequences, 61% seen once; the top ten hold 25% to 30%. These data are taken from a study of CD8+CD57+ T cells in acquired aplastic anemia. Study in general: Isolated CD4+ and CD8+ cells, once sorted, yielded DNA averaging approximately 3 ug.

This CDR3 region has 16 residues. Looked up from germline, CDR1 is KGHSH and CDR2 is LQKENI. The chain is built from TRBV18 and TRBJ2-7; 8 nucleotides line up with TRBD2. Material for sequencing was sorted CD4+, CD8+, or CD8+CD57+ T cells (not recorded which) from PBMCs. The TCR originated in a human donor in good health. This CDR3 is CASSPFDQREFYEQYF. CDR3 sequence (DNA): TGTGCCAGTTCACCATTCGATCAGCGGGAGTTCTACGAGCAGTACTTC.